One sample yielded the 15 T cell receptor beta chains listed below, sequenced in a study of blood T cells in healthy people across ages (dated by TCRdb to between 2014 and 2017). Libraries were made using 5' RACE. The sequencing machine was an Illumina HiSeq 2500. A second PCR of roughly 6 to 11 cycles was run with a J-beta primer mix and a sample-barcoded 5' primer. TCRdb reanalyzed the raw reads on its own, using fastp at Q25 for trimming and MiXCR for clone calling, and kept in-frame beta chains. One record per CDR3 amino acid sequence lists the most common genes and DNA. Recorded for this sample are roughly 1,800,000 distinct CDR3 sequences; roughly 52% of them occurred a single time. The ten biggest clones cover approximately 2.1% of the sample. The sequenced sample was blood. The source is a woman between 40 and 50 years old in good health.

This clonotype was seen a handful of times. V gene TRBV4-3 combines with J gene TRBJ2-7; 9 nucleotides line up with TRBD2. After removal of 2 bases from V and 5 bases from J, the junction contained 13 bases not matched to a gene. This CDR3 spans 17 amino acids. CDR1 LGHNA and CDR2 YSLEER come from the germline V gene. The DNA of the CDR3 is TGCGCCAGCAGCCAAAGCCCCCCGACTAGCGGAGTCCACGAGCAGTACTTC. The encoded protein is CASSQSPPTSGVHEQYF.

In its sample, this clonotype was seen a few times. The chain has TRBV20-1 and TRBJ2-3; possibly TRBD1 for D (6 bases). The CDR3 length is 14 residues. CDR1 DFQATT and CDR2 SNEGSKA come from the germline V gene (reference sequence). Trimming took off 0 bases at V and 6 bases at J, with 13 bases between the two ends. The CDR3 reads CSAREPGVADTQYF. CDR3 coding DNA: TGCAGTGCTAGAGAGCCAGGGGTTGCGGATACGCAGTATTTT.

V usage is TRBV6-6 and J usage is TRBJ2-1; 9 bases agree with TRBD2. The CDR3 has 15 residues. The junction had 8 bases not matched to a gene; V was cut back by 7 bases and J by 4 bases. CDR1 and CDR2 from the germline V gene are MNHNY and SVGAGI (reference sequence). In nucleotides, the CDR3 is TGTGCCAGCAAATCGGCGGGGGGGCAATACAATGAGCAGTTCTTC. Its protein product is CASKSAGGQYNEQFF.

This clonotype was seen only a few times. This chain connects TRBV10-3 to TRBJ1-6, with a possible D match to TRBD1 (5 bases). V was pared by 0 bases and J by 7 bases, with 19 bases between. Germline assignment: CDR1 ENHRY and CDR2 SYGVKD. This CDR3 has 18 residues. CDR3 loop: CAISESILDSFWNSPLHF. DNA of the CDR3: TGTGCCATCAGTGAGTCGATTCTAGACAGCTTCTGGAATTCACCCCTCCACTTT.

This clonotype was found a few times. The chain carries TRBV14 and TRBJ2-5; unclear D gene. The CDR3 runs to 14 residues. The V end was cut by 0 bases, the J end by 4 bases, with 9 bases between. Germline V CDR1 and CDR2: SGHDN, FVKESK. The CDR3 DNA follows: TGTGCCAGCAGCCAAGACCCCGCTACAGAGACCCAGTACTTC. Residues: CASSQDPATETQYF.

The chain joins TRBV6-2 or TRBV6-3 to TRBJ2-3; 7 nucleotides line up with TRBD2. Per the germline V gene, CDR1 is MNHEY and CDR2 is SVGEGT. CDR3 length equals 15 residues. V shed 0 bases, J shed 6 bases, and the junction held 6 bases outside the gene matches. The DNA of the CDR3 is TGTGCCAGCAGTTACTCTTCTGGACTAGGCGATACGCAGTATTTT. Translated, it gives CASSYSSGLGDTQYF.

The genes are TRBV7-9 and TRBJ1-4, with a tentative D call TRBD1 (5 bases). V shed 4 bases and J shed 6 bases, with 18 bases lying between them. The CDR3 runs to 16 residues. Germline V CDR1 and CDR2: SEHNR, FQNEAQ (reference sequence). CDR3 bases: TGTGCCAGCAGCTCCCAATGGGGGGTGTTAGATGAAAAACTGTTTTTT. Translated: CASSSQWGVLDEKLFF.

V usage is TRBV20-1 and J usage is TRBJ2-1; D unresolved. The V and J ends lost 4 bases and 0 bases respectively, with 10 bases between them. Looked up from germline, CDR1 is DFQATT and CDR2 is SNEGSKA (reference sequence). This CDR3 spans 14 amino acids. The CDR3 DNA reads as TGCAGTGCTATGACTCCTAGCTCCTACAATGAGCAGTTCTTC. Translated: CSAMTPSSYNEQFF.

The chain carries TRBV20-1 and TRBJ2-7, with D possibly matching TRBD2 (6 bases). Trimming pared 7 bases from V and 0 bases from J, leaving 16 bases between. Germline values: CDR1 DFQATT, CDR2 SNEGSKA (reference sequence). CDR3 length equals 14 residues. The CDR3 is CSGNRDSSSYEQYF. CDR3 DNA: TGCAGTGGCAACCGGGACTCGAGCTCCTACGAGCAGTACTTC.

This chain connects TRBV5-1 to TRBJ2-4; TRBD1 aligns across 8 bases. Germline values: CDR1 SGHRS, CDR2 YFSETQ. CDR3 length: 17 residues. The V and J ends lost 0 bases and 0 bases, in that order; junction bases with no gene match: 5. CDR3 bases: TGCGCCAGCAGCTTGGGGGGACAGGCGGGAGCCAAAAACATTCAGTACTTC. It yields the protein CASSLGGQAGAKNIQYF.

The chain carries TRBV4-2 and TRBJ1-2; D is unresolved. Trimming left V 0 bases short and J 6 bases short, with 11 bases between. Germline V gives CDR1 LGHNA, CDR2 YNFKEQ. The CDR3 has 14 residues. The CDR3 DNA reads TGTGCCAGCAGCCAAGAAGGGCCGGAGGATGGCTACACCTTC. This sequence encodes CASSQEGPEDGYTF.

This clonotype appeared a few times. The V call is TRBV7-9, the J call TRBJ2-1; 12 nucleotides agree with TRBD2. The V gene's germline CDR1 is SEHNR and CDR2 FQNEAQ (reference sequence). The CDR3 is 17 residues long. The V gene end was trimmed by 5 bases and the J gene end by 7 bases; junction bases not matched to a gene: 12. CDR3 bases: TGTGCCAGCAGCCCATGGGCTAGCGGGGGGGCCAGGAATGAGCAGTTCTTC. Amino acid sequence: CASSPWASGGARNEQFF.

The chain employs TRBV6-5 and TRBJ2-3; no firm D call. Trimming cost V 5 bases and J 2 bases, with 8 bases left between them. This CDR3 region has 13 residues. Germline V gene data show CDR1 as MNHEY and CDR2 as SVGAGI. CDR3 region: CASSARTTDTQYF. CDR3 in DNA: TGTGCCAGCAGTGCACGAACCACAGATACGCAGTATTTT.

With regard to this clonotype: Sequence at one end of the junction differs from germline and may be a read error. The chain recombines TRBV9 with TRBJ2-4; 11 bases are shared with TRBD1. The DNA end lines up better with TRBJ2-7; the J call may be wrong. The germline V gene encodes CDR1 SGDLS and CDR2 YYNGEE. The CDR3 runs 13 residues. The CDR3 loop is CAGRGQGDYEQYF. Here the CDR3 DNA reads TGTGCCGGCAGGGGACAGGGGGACTACGAGCAGTACTTC.

This clonotype turned up a few times. The chain has TRBV9 and TRBJ2-1, with 7 bases identical to TRBD1. Trimming cost V 4 bases and J 4 bases; bases outside gene matches: 17. The CDR3 extends over 18 amino acids. CDR1 is SGDLS, CDR2 YYNGEE, per germline. This chain's CDR3 is CASSPQRSFGTAYNEQFF. In DNA, the CDR3 is TGTGCCAGCAGCCCCCAGCGGTCCTTCGGGACAGCATACAATGAGCAGTTCTTC.